This T cell receptor beta chain was identified during a study of CD8 T cells in Susac syndrome. CD8+ and CD4+ T cells from blood underwent TCR beta sequencing. In contrast to the negatively isolated CD8+ and CD4+ T cells, TEMRA cells were FACS-enriched. An input of roughly 0.5 to 1 ug of RNA was subjected to reverse transcription using random hexamers. TCRdb independently ran MiXCR on the immunoSEQ multiplex PCR reads; one entry per CDR3 protein. Among fewer than 350,000 distinct CDR3 sequences listed, 90% to 95% were seen once. Per the germline V gene, CDR1 is SGHTA and CDR2 is FQGTGA. The CDR3 totals 13 residues. V lost 4 bases, J lost 9 bases, and 6 bases stayed unmatched.

The sequence was collected from a human donor with multiple sclerosis. The V gene is TRBV7-3, the J gene TRBJ1-1; the match to TRBD1 covers 9 bases. Sequencing was performed on CD4+ T cells from PBMCs. The CDR3 reads CASSSPGQGQAFF. CDR3 DNA sequence: TGTGCCAGCAGCTCCCCGGGACAGGGACAAGCTTTCTTT.